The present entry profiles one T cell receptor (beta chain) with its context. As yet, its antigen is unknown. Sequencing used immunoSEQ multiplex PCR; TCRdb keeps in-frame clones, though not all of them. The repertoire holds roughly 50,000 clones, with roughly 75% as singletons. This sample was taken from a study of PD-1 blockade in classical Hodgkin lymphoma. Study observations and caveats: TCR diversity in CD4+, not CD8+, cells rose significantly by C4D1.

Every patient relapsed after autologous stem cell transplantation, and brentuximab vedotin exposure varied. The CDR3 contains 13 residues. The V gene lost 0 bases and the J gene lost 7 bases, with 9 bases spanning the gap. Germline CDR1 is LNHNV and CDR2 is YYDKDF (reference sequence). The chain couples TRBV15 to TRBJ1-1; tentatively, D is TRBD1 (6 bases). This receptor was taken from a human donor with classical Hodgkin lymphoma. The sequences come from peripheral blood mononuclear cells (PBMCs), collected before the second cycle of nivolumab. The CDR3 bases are TGTGCCACCAGCAGAGACAGGGGATTTGAAGCTTTCTTT. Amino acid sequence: CATSRDRGFEAFF.